This entry is about one T cell receptor beta chain. A far more abundant clone sits one base away, making this likely a read error. This record comes from a study of read filtering for tumor transcriptome and immune sequencing. Trimming stripped 3 bases from V and 6 bases from J, with 15 bases between. The CDR3 extends over 15 amino acids. Germline lookup yields CDR1 SGHAT and CDR2 FQDESV (reference sequence). From roughly 400 ng of RNA, a library with molecular barcoded alpha/delta and beta/gamma adaptors was made. TCRdb used MiXCR to reprocess the reads, holding one entry per CDR3 protein. The sample lists 30,000 to 40,000 distinct CDR3 sequences; approximately 14% were seen once.

The sample was a population of CD138-negative cells sorted from bone marrow. This rearrangement joins TRBV11-1 to TRBJ2-1, with D perhaps TRBD1 or TRBD2 (5 bases each). This TCR came from a donor at least 40 years old with multiple myeloma. DNA of the CDR3: TGTGCCAGCAGCTTCTCGGGAACCCAGGGCAATGAGCAGTTCTTC. Protein product: CASSFSGTQGNEQFF.